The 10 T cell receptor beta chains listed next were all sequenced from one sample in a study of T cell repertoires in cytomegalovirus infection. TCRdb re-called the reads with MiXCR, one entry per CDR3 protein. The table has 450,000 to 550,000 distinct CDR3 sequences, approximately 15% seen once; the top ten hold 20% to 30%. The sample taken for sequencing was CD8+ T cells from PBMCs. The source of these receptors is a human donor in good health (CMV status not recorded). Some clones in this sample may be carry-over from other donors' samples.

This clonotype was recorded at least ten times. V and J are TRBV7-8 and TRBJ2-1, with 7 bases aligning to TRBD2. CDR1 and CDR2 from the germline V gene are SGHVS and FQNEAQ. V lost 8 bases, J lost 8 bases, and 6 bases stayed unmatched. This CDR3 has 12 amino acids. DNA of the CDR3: TGTGCCAGCCGCGGGAGAAGGTATGAGCAGTTCTTC. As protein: CASRGRRYEQFF.

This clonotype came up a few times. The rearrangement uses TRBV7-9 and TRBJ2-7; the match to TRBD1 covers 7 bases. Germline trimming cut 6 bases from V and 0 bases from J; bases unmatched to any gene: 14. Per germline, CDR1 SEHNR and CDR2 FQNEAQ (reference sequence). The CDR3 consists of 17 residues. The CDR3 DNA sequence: TGTGCCAGCAGTCCTGGGGATCCGGGACAGAGCTCCTACGAGCAGTACTTC. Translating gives CASSPGDPGQSSYEQYF.

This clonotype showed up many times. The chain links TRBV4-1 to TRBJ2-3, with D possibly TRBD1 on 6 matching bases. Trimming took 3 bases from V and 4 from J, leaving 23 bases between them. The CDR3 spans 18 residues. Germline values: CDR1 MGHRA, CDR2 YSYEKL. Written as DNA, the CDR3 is TGCGCCAGCAGCCACCCGCTCCGGGACACCTCTTCGGCAGATACGCAGTATTTT. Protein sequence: CASSHPLRDTSSADTQYF.

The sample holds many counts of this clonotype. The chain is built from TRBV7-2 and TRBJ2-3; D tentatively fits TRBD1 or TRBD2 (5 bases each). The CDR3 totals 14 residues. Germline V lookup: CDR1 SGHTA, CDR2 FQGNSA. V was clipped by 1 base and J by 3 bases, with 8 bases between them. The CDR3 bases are TGTGCCAGCAGCTTAGGGGGGAATACAGATACGCAGTATTTT. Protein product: CASSLGGNTDTQYF.

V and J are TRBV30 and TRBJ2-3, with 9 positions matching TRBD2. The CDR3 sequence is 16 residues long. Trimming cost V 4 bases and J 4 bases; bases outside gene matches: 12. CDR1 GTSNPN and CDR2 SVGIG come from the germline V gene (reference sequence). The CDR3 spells CAWNAGLAGLADTQYF. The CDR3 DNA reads TGTGCCTGGAATGCGGGTCTAGCGGGACTGGCAGATACGCAGTATTTT. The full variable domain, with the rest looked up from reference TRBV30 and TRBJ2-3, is SQTIHQWPATLVQPVGSPLSLECTVEGTSNPNLYWYRQAAGRGLQLLFYSVGIGQISSEVPQNLSASRPQDRQFILSSKKLLLSDSGFYLCAWNAGLAGLADTQYFGPGTRLTVL.

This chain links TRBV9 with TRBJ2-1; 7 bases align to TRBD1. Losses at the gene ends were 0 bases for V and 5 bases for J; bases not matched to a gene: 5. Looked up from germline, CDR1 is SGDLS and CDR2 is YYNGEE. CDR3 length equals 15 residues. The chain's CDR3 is CASSVGGGFDNEQFF. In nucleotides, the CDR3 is TGTGCCAGCAGCGTAGGAGGGGGCTTTGACAATGAGCAGTTCTTC.

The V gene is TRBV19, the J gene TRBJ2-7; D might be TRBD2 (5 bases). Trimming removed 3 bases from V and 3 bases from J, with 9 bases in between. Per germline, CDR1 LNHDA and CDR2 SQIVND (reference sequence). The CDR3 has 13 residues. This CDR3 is CASSIGGFYEQYF. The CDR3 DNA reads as TGTGCCAGTAGTATTGGAGGTTTCTACGAGCAGTACTTC.

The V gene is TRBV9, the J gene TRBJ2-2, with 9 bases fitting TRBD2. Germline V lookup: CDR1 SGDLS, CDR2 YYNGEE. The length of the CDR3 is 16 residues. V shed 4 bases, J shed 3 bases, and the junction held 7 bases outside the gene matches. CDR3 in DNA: TGTGCCAGCAGCCCCTCAGCGGGAGGTCACACCGGGGAGCTGTTTTTT. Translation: CASSPSAGGHTGELFF.

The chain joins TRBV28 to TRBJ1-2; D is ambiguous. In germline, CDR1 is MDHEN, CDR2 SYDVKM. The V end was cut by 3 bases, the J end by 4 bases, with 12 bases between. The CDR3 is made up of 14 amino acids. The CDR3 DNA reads TGTGCCAGCAGTTTTGAAGGGATCGGCTATGGCTACACCTTC. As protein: CASSFEGIGYGYTF.

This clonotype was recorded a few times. The CDR3 loop reads CSARAVAYEQYF. CDR3 DNA sequence: TGCAGTGCTAGAGCGGTTGCCTACGAGCAGTACTTC. The rearrangement links TRBV20-1 to TRBJ2-7; D is uncertain. Germline lookup yields CDR1 DFQATT and CDR2 SNEGSKA (reference sequence). CDR3 length: 12 amino acids. V dropped 1 base and J dropped 2 bases, with 6 bases sitting between them.